What follows are 26 T cell receptor beta chains derived from one specimen sequenced in a study of sequential checkpoint blockade in melanoma. Sequencing was performed with immunoSEQ multiplex PCR; in TCRdb, only in-frame clones are kept and a portion is missing. Of over 10,000 clones listed, roughly 21% are singletons. Treatment described: randomized to nivolumab then ipilimumab (arm A) or the reverse (arm B). Sequenced here: tumor tissue (inferred from file names), sampled from a patient given nivolumab and ipilimumab in sequence. The receptors were gathered from a human donor with melanoma.

The chain links TRBV19 to TRBJ2-7, with a tentative D call TRBD2 (6 bases). The CDR3 has 13 amino acids. V lost 5 bases, J lost 1 base, and 9 bases lay in between. Germline V gives CDR1 LNHDA, CDR2 SQIVND (reference sequence). The CDR3 is CASSLGLSYEQYF. Written as DNA, the CDR3 is TGTGCCAGTAGTCTGGGACTTTCCTACGAGCAGTACTTC. The complete variable domain, with remaining parts taken from reference TRBV19 and TRBJ2-7, reads DGGITQSPKYLFRKEGQNVTLSCEQNLNHDAMYWYRQDPGQGLRLIYYSQIVNDFQKGDIAEGYSVSREKKESFPLTVTSAQKNPTAFYLCASSLGLSYEQYFGPGTRLTVT.

This clone was seen only a few times. The V gene is TRBV11-3, the J gene TRBJ1-1; possibly TRBD1 for D (6 bases). Trimming removed 5 bases at V and 2 bases at J, with 15 bases between. Germline V gives CDR1 SGHNT, CDR2 YENEEA. The CDR3 totals 15 residues. CDR3 sequence reads: CASSLRTVSNTEAFF. CDR3 nucleotide sequence: TGTGCCAGCAGCCTAAGGACAGTGTCAAACACTGAAGCTTTCTTT. Full variable domain (rest looked up from reference TRBV11-3 and TRBJ1-1): EAGVVQSPRYKIIEKKQPVAFWCNPISGHNTLYWYLQNLGQGPELLIRYENEEAVDDSQLPKDRFSAERLKGVDSTLKIQPAELGDSAVYLCASSLRTVSNTEAFFGQGTRLTVV.

This rearrangement joins TRBV6-8 to TRBJ1-1, with 7 bases fitting TRBD1. The CDR3 covers 15 residues. The J segment lost 7 bases and the V segment lost 0 bases, leaving 8 bases of the junction unmatched. Germline V CDR1 and CDR2: MNHGY, SAAAGT. The CDR3 is CASSYSRTGRREAFF. For the CDR3, the DNA is TGTGCCAGCAGTTACTCCCGGACAGGAAGGCGTGAAGCTTTCTTT.

This chain links TRBV5-1 with TRBJ2-7, with D maybe TRBD1 (5 bases). The CDR3 extends over 14 amino acids. Looked up from germline, CDR1 is SGHRS and CDR2 is YFSETQ. V lost 4 bases, J lost 3 bases, and 14 bases lay in between. The CDR3 region is CASSPPGHIYEQYF. CDR3 in DNA: TGCGCCAGCAGCCCGCCCGGACACATCTACGAGCAGTACTTC.

This clone has a handful of counts. The chain joins TRBV7-2 to TRBJ1-2; D is possibly TRBD1 (5 bases). The CDR3 sequence is 13 residues long. Trimming shortened V by 2 bases and J by 3 bases, and 7 bases separated the two germline ends. Per germline, CDR1 SGHTA and CDR2 FQGNSA. CDR3 nucleotide sequence: TGTGCCAGCAGCTTATCGGGGGACTATGGCTACACCTTC. Encoded protein: CASSLSGDYGYTF.

The chain employs TRBV30 and TRBJ1-4; TRBD1 matches at 7 bases. Looked up from germline, CDR1 is GTSNPN and CDR2 is SVGIG (reference sequence). This CDR3 has 15 residues. The V segment lost 1 base and the J segment 5 bases; nucleotides outside the gene matches: 7. The CDR3, as DNA: TGTGCCTGGAGTGACCACAGCAGGGGGAATGAAAAACTGTTTTTT. Amino acid sequence: CAWSDHSRGNEKLFF.

The chain carries TRBV5-1 and TRBJ2-1, with D possibly matching TRBD2 (5 bases). The CDR3 is 14 residues long. Germline V CDR1 and CDR2: SGHRS, YFSETQ. The V end was cut by 4 bases, the J end by 4 bases, with 12 bases between. Here the CDR3 reads CASSPSGEYNEQFF. CDR3 nucleotide sequence: TGCGCCAGCAGCCCGTCCGGGGAATACAATGAGCAGTTCTTC.

This clone has just a few counts. Other DNA sequences in the same sample also yield this CDR3. The chain is built from TRBV18 and TRBJ1-2, with 7 bases identical to TRBD1. Germline CDR1 KGHSH, CDR2 LQKENI. This CDR3 has 14 residues. Unmatched junction bases numbered 9, after V lost 6 bases and J lost 5 bases. CDR3 sequence (DNA): TGTGCCAGCTCCCCCGGGACAGACTTATATGGCTACACCTTC. Amino acid sequence: CASSPGTDLYGYTF.

The V and J genes are TRBV12-5 and TRBJ1-4; TRBD1 is a possible D gene (6 bases). CDR1 and CDR2 (germline): LGHNT, FRNRAP. The CDR3 sequence is 14 residues long. CDR3 DNA: TGTGCCAGCGCCAAGGGCGGGGGGCACGGAAAACTGTTTTTT. Amino acids: CASAKGGGHGKLFF.

This sequence joins TRBV30 and TRBJ2-7; TRBD1 matches 9 bases. The CDR3 sequence is 14 residues long. Per germline, CDR1 GTSNPN and CDR2 SVGIG (reference sequence). The V and J ends lost 4 bases and 4 bases, in that order; junction bases with no gene match: 8. In nucleotides, the CDR3 is TGTGCCTGGACTATCCGGGACAGGGCGTACGAGCAGTACTTC. This translates into CAWTIRDRAYEQYF.

This clone was counted a few times. The chain couples TRBV9 to TRBJ2-7; D remains ambiguous. The germline CDR1 and CDR2 sequences are SGDLS and YYNGEE. The CDR3 covers 17 residues. The V end lost 5 bases, the J end lost 4 bases, and 25 bases lay between the germline ends. Written as DNA, the CDR3 is TGTGCCAGCAGTGAGATTAAACCGGCAGGTTCGACGTACGAGCAGTACTTC. This sequence encodes CASSEIKPAGSTYEQYF.

This chain uses TRBV11-3 with TRBJ2-1; 8 nucleotides line up with TRBD2. This CDR3 has 15 amino acids. CDR1 is SGHNT and CDR2 is YENEEA in the germline V gene. The junction had 4 bases not matched to a gene; V was cut back by 3 bases and J by 3 bases. Written as DNA, the CDR3 is TGTGCCAGCAGCTTTAGCGGGGCGAGCTACAATGAGCAGTTCTTC. Translated: CASSFSGASYNEQFF. The whole variable domain, remainder taken from reference TRBV11-3 and TRBJ2-1, is EAGVVQSPRYKIIEKKQPVAFWCNPISGHNTLYWYLQNLGQGPELLIRYENEEAVDDSQLPKDRFSAERLKGVDSTLKIQPAELGDSAVYLCASSFSGASYNEQFFGPGTRLTVL.

The chain has TRBV12-5 and TRBJ1-6; 7 bases line up with TRBD1. The germline V gene encodes CDR1 LGHNT and CDR2 FRNRAP. The length of the CDR3 is 14 residues. In nucleotides, the CDR3 is TGTGCCAGCAATTCAGGGGGGGTTAATTCACCCCTCCACTTT. Amino acids: CASNSGGVNSPLHF.

The V gene is TRBV4-1, the J gene TRBJ2-2; TRBD2 matches at 13 bases. After removal of 0 bases from V and 7 bases from J, the junction contained 8 bases not matched to a gene. Germline V CDR1 and CDR2: MGHRA, YSYEKL. The CDR3 is 18 residues long. CDR3 in DNA: TGCGCCAGCAGCCAAGAGATACTAGCGGGGGGGCTGCACGGGGAGCTGTTTTTT. Protein: CASSQEILAGGLHGELFF.

V is TRBV6-8 and J is TRBJ1-1, with D perhaps matching TRBD1 (6 bases). The germline gives CDR1 MNHGY, CDR2 SAAAGT. V lost 10 bases, J lost 4 bases, and 22 bases lay in between. This CDR3 contains 15 residues. CDR3 residues: CAISGRSGGGTEAFF. In DNA form, the CDR3 reads TGTGCCATCAGCGGACGTTCGGGGGGCGGCACTGAAGCTTTCTTT.

This chain joins TRBV6-8 and TRBJ2-1; D might be TRBD2 (5 bases). The CDR3 covers 13 residues. V was cut by 5 bases and J by 3 bases, with 8 bases left in between. The germline V gene has CDR1 MNHGY and CDR2 SAAAGT. This CDR3 reads CASSPSSYNEQFF. Here the CDR3 DNA reads TGTGCCAGCAGTCCTAGCAGCTACAATGAGCAGTTCTTC.

This clone was seen a handful of times. This rearrangement joins TRBV12-2 to TRBJ2-1; the table's D call TRBD1 went unverified against the DNA. TRBV12-2 is a pseudogene locus. This CDR3 spans 15 amino acids. DNA for the CDR3: TGTGCCGTCTCGTCAGGTCCCTCCCCTTACAATGAGCAGTTCTTC. It specifies CAVSSGPSPYNEQFF.

This clone appeared a few times. V gene TRBV7-6 combines with J gene TRBJ2-1, with 10 bases aligning to TRBD1. V trimming: 5 bases; J trimming: 2 bases; junction bases outside the gene matches: 3. Germline V lookup: CDR1 SGHVS, CDR2 FNYEAQ. This CDR3 contains 15 residues. The CDR3 DNA reads as TGTGCCAGCAGCAGACAGGGGGCGACCTACAATGAGCAGTTCTTC. It is translated as CASSRQGATYNEQFF. Drawing the rest from reference TRBV7-6 and TRBJ2-1, the complete variable domain is GAGVSQSPRYKVTKRGQDVALRCDPISGHVSLYWYRQALGQGPEFLTYFNYEAQQDKSGLPNDRFSAERPEGSISTLTIQRTEQRDSAMYRCASSRQGATYNEQFFGPGTRLTVL.

The chain joins TRBV23-1 to TRBJ2-3; no firm D call. TRBV23-1 is sorted into the ORF group, with uncertain function. V dropped 6 bases and J dropped 2 bases, with 12 bases sitting between them. The CDR3 covers 14 residues. The CDR3 is CASSLGSITDTQYF. The CDR3 region has the DNA TGCGCCAGCAGCCTTGGCAGTATCACAGATACGCAGTATTTT.

The J gene is TRBJ1-2, the V gene TRBV28; D is undetermined. V shed 1 base and J shed 1 base, with 10 bases lying between them. Germline CDR1 MDHEN, CDR2 SYDVKM. This CDR3 is built from 15 residues. CDR3 bases: TGTGCCAGCAGTTTATCCGCGATAATTAACTATGGCTACACCTTC. It yields the protein CASSLSAIINYGYTF.

V is TRBV19 and J is TRBJ2-3, with 9 bases that match TRBD1. Germline assignment: CDR1 LNHDA and CDR2 SQIVND (reference sequence). The CDR3 spans 14 residues. Trimming at V came to 7 bases and at J to 2 bases, leaving 4 bases not matched to a gene. The DNA of the CDR3 is TGTGCCAGTAATAGGGACAGGGCCACAGATACGCAGTATTTT. Its translation: CASNRDRATDTQYF.

The sample holds a few counts of this clone. V usage is TRBV10-2 and J usage is TRBJ2-3; a weak D match, TRBD2 (6 bases). The CDR3 spans 15 residues. CDR1 is WSHSY, CDR2 SAAADI, per germline. The CDR3 DNA reads as TGCGCTTCCCTGGGACTGCCTCTAGAAGGAGATACGCAGTATTTT. It encodes CASLGLPLEGDTQYF.

This clone was seen only a few times. The chain carries TRBV18 and TRBJ1-5; 8 nucleotides line up with TRBD1. The CDR3 runs to 16 residues. V shed 5 bases and J 6 bases; nucleotides not matched to a gene: 12. Germline V CDR1 and CDR2: KGHSH, LQKENI. The CDR3 is CASSSGRQGASQPQHF. CDR3 nucleotides: TGTGCCAGCTCATCCGGGCGGCAGGGGGCTAGTCAGCCCCAGCATTTT.

This clone has just a few counts. This chain uses TRBV1 with TRBJ2-1; the table's TRBD1 call for D was not verified on the DNA. TRBV1 represents a pseudogene. The CDR3 is 14 amino acids. CDR3 nucleotide sequence: TGCGCCAGCAGCCAAGAACACAGTTACAATGAGCAGTTCTTC. Protein sequence: CASSQEHSYNEQFF.

The chain joins TRBV19 to TRBJ2-4, with D perhaps matching TRBD2 (5 bases). The germline CDR1 and CDR2 sequences are LNHDA and SQIVND (reference sequence). The CDR3 is 17 amino acids. V lost 8 bases and J lost 2, with 22 bases in between. For the CDR3, the DNA is TGTGCCAGTCGGGGTTTTGAGGTGGCGGAGACCAAAAACATTCAGTACTTC. Its protein is CASRGFEVAETKNIQYF.

This clone was seen at least ten times. The V and J genes are TRBV9 and TRBJ2-3; D is unclear. CDR1 is SGDLS and CDR2 is YYNGEE in the germline V gene. There are 15 residues in the CDR3. V lost 0 bases, J lost 2 bases, and 10 bases lay in between. The CDR3 sequence: CASSVEGGPTDTQYF. The CDR3 region has the DNA TGTGCCAGCAGCGTAGAGGGCGGACCCACAGATACGCAGTATTTT. The entire variable domain, with the rest obtained from reference TRBV9 and TRBJ2-3, is as follows: DSGVTQTPKHLITATGQRVTLRCSPRSGDLSVYWYQQSLDQGLQFLIQYYNGEERAKGNILERFSAQQFPDLHSELNLSSLELGDSALYFCASSVEGGPTDTQYFGPGTRLTVL.